These T cell receptor beta chains were read from a single sample in a study of cytomegalovirus exposure and HLA in healthy donors. The repertoire was sequenced with immunoSEQ multiplex PCR; TCRdb's copy has only in-frame clones and lacks some. The sample shows 95,000 to 120,000 clones, approximately 80% of them seen only once. Sequencing was carried out using PBMCs. These receptors came from a young woman in good health and CMV-seronegative. Both conserved end residues are part of each CDR3. A D gene is named only where the DNA matches it firmly. The size entry is marked missing in some rows and otherwise reads once, few, many or a size class.

>TRBD2|17|few|TRBJ2-1|TRBV4-1
CASSRGGLATRYNEQFF
TGCGCCAGCAGCCGGGGAGGACTAGCGACTCGGTACAATGAGCAGTTCTTC
>TRBD1|17|.|TRBJ1-1|TRBV7-9
CASSHNPGGAGGLRAFF
TGTGCCAGCAGCCACAATCCAGGGGGCGCGGGAGGGCTTAGAGCTTTCTTT
>TRBD1|13|.|TRBJ1-1|TRBV10-3
CAISLTGDTEAFF
TGTGCCATCAGTCTGACAGGGGACACTGAAGCTTTCTTT
>.|16|.|TRBJ1-6|TRBV6-6
CASSYRTVSYNSPLHF
TGTGCCAGCAGTTACCGGACAGTCTCCTATAATTCACCCCTCCACTTT
>.|12|.|TRBJ1-4|TRBV15
CATSSQGTRLFF
TGTGCCACCAGCTCACAGGGAACGCGGCTGTTTTTT
>.|15|few|TRBJ1-2|TRBV19
CASSTSGAQIGGYTF
TGTGCCAGTAGTACCTCAGGGGCCCAGATTGGGGGCTACACCTTC
>TRBD2|14|.|TRBJ2-2|TRBV7-7
CASSLNGGTGELFF
TGTGCTAGCAGCTTAAACGGGGGGACCGGGGAGCTGTTTTTT
>TRBD1|12|.|TRBJ1-2|TRBV29-1
CSVDTGGGGYTF
TGCAGCGTTGATACAGGGGGCGGTGGCTACACCTTC
>TRBD1|14|.|TRBJ1-2|TRBV19
CASSIRQGNHGYTF
TGTGCCAGTAGTATTAGACAGGGGAATCATGGCTACACCTTC
>.|15|.|TRBJ1-3|TRBV4-2
CASSQGAGAGNTIYF
TGTGCCAGCAGCCAAGGGGCAGGGGCCGGAAACACCATATATTTT
>.|14|.|TRBJ2-1|TRBV7-6
CASSQTAGYNEQFF
TGTGCCAGCAGCCAAACGGCGGGCTACAATGAGCAGTTCTTC
>.|14|.|TRBJ1-5|TRBV6-1
CASRDYKSNQPQHF
TGTGCCAGCAGAGACTACAAGAGCAATCAGCCCCAGCATTTT
>.|13|.|TRBJ2-3|TRBV6-5
CASSTVETDTQYF
TGTGCCAGCAGCACGGTGGAGACAGATACGCAGTATTTT
>.|13|.|TRBJ1-3|TRBV6-5
CASSRGVGNTIYF
TGTGCCAGCAGCCGGGGGGTCGGAAACACCATATATTTT
>.|16|.|TRBJ1-4|TRBV2
CASRAGLRVGGEKLFF
TGTGCCAGCCGCGCTGGATTAAGGGTGGGGGGTGAAAAACTGTTTTTT
>TRBD1|13|.|TRBJ1-5|TRBV6-1
CASSETGNQPQHF
TGTGCCAGCAGTGAGACAGGGAATCAGCCCCAGCATTTT
>TRBD2|17|.|TRBJ2-5|TRBV6-1
CASCGLRLAGAEETQYF
TGTGCCAGCTGTGGGTTGAGACTAGCGGGAGCGGAAGAGACCCAGTACTTC
>.|15|once|TRBJ1-5|TRBV28
CASSPGKYSNQPQHF
TGTGCCAGCAGCCCAGGGAAATATAGCAATCAGCCCCAGCATTTT
>TRBD1|18|.|TRBJ2-2|TRBV5-1
CASSLGIMRDRVTGELFF
TGCGCCAGCAGCTTGGGGATTATGCGGGACAGGGTCACCGGGGAGCTGTTTTTT
>.|14|once|TRBJ2-5|TRBV11-3
CASSSGIYQETQYF
TGTGCCAGCAGCTCGGGAATTTACCAAGAGACCCAGTACTTC
>TRBD1|15|.|TRBJ1-2|TRBV19
CASSTYRGVNYGYTF
TGTGCCAGTAGTACCTACAGGGGGGTTAACTATGGCTACACCTTC
>.|14|.|TRBJ2-3|TRBV5-6
CASSLSSSTDTQYF
TGTGCCAGCAGCTTATCTTCTAGCACAGATACGCAGTATTTT
>TRBD2|15|.|TRBJ2-5|TRBV5-1
CASSLVSAGGETQYF
TGCGCCAGCAGCTTGGTATCAGCGGGAGGCGAGACCCAGTACTTC
>.|16|.|TRBJ1-5|TRBV28
CASSRLRQVLTQPQHF
TGTGCCAGCAGTCGACTCAGACAGGTTTTGACTCAGCCCCAGCATTTT
>TRBD1|14|.|TRBJ2-7|TRBV5-6
CASARGQALYEQYF
TGTGCCAGCGCCCGGGGACAGGCGCTCTACGAGCAGTACTTC
>TRBD1|15|.|TRBJ1-2|TRBV16
CASSQFRQGGYGYTF
TGTGCCAGCAGCCAATTTCGGCAGGGGGGCTATGGCTACACCTTC
>TRBD1|15|.|TRBJ1-2|TRBV19
CASSIMGQGSYGYTF
TGTGCCAGTAGTATAATGGGACAGGGGTCCTATGGCTACACCTTC
>.|13|.|TRBJ2-2|TRBV27
CASSGTHTGELFF
TGTGCCAGCAGTGGGACTCACACCGGGGAGCTGTTTTTT
>.|13|.|TRBJ1-1|TRBV21-1
CASNPTGNTEAFF
TGTGCCAGCAACCCGACGGGAAACACTGAAGCTTTCTTT
>.|15|.|TRBJ1-2|TRBV6-1
CASSESNRLRDGYTF
TGTGCCAGCAGTGAAAGCAACAGGCTCAGGGATGGCTACACCTTC
>TRBD1|15|once|TRBJ1-5|TRBV2
CASSGLTGGRGPQHF
TGTGCCAGCAGTGGATTAACAGGGGGACGAGGGCCCCAGCATTTT
>.|13|few|TRBJ2-1|TRBV7-8
CASSSSRDGVQFF
TGTGCCAGCAGCTCCTCGCGCGACGGGGTGCAGTTCTTC
>.|13|.|TRBJ1-4|TRBV19
CASRSGYVEKLFF
TGTGCCAGTAGATCGGGGTATGTCGAAAAACTGTTTTTT
>.|14|.|TRBJ2-7|TRBV19
CASSIYSGNYEQYF
TGTGCCAGTAGTATCTACTCGGGAAACTACGAGCAGTACTTC
>TRBD1|12|.|TRBJ1-5|TRBV29-1
CSVGTGSGPQHF
TGCAGCGTTGGGACAGGGTCGGGGCCCCAGCATTTT
>.|16|few|TRBJ1-2|TRBV6-1
CASSDLLVSANYGYTF
TGTGCCAGCAGTGACCTGTTAGTCAGCGCTAACTATGGCTACACCTTC
>TRBD2|15|.|TRBJ2-7|TRBV7-9
CASSRRLAGVYEQYF
TGTGCCAGCAGCCGGCGACTAGCGGGGGTGTACGAGCAGTACTTC
>TRBD1|15|.|TRBJ2-7|TRBV19
CASRNDRGISDEQYF
TGTGCCAGTAGGAACGACAGGGGGATCTCGGACGAGCAGTACTTC
>TRBD1|16|.|TRBJ2-3|TRBV9
CASSNINRGYTDTQYF
TGTGCCAGCAGCAACATCAACAGGGGCTACACAGATACGCAGTATTTT
>.|11|.|TRBJ1-5|TRBV20-1
CSASEGQPQHF
TGCAGTGCTAGTGAGGGCCAGCCCCAGCATTTT
>.|13|.|TRBJ2-3|TRBV29-1
CSVRYRATDTQYF
TGCAGCGTACGGTACAGGGCCACAGATACGCAGTATTTT
>TRBD1|17|.|TRBJ2-4|TRBV12-5
CASGLVGTGEAKNIQYF
TGTGCTAGTGGTTTGGTTGGTACAGGGGAAGCCAAAAACATTCAGTACTTC
>.|12|.|TRBJ1-1|TRBV19
CASRRVNTEAFF
TGTGCCAGTAGACGGGTTAACACTGAAGCTTTCTTT
>.|16|.|TRBJ2-1|TRBV5-4
CASSFFPGRGGGEQFF
TGTGCCAGCAGCTTTTTCCCCGGGAGAGGGGGGGGTGAGCAGTTCTTC
>.|14|.|TRBJ2-1|TRBV15
CATSRGVIYNEQFF
TGTGCCACCAGCAGAGGAGTCATATACAATGAGCAGTTCTTC
>.|14|.|TRBJ1-5|TRBV6-6
CASRDDGGWQPQHF
TGTGCCAGCAGGGACGACGGAGGGTGGCAGCCCCAGCATTTT
>.|13|many|TRBJ1-1|TRBV4-1
CASSQGANTEAFF
TGCGCCAGCAGCCAGGGGGCAAACACTGAAGCTTTCTTT
>.|15|.|TRBJ2-1|TRBV25-1
CASSAQGGRRIEQFF
TGTGCCAGCAGTGCGCAGGGGGGCAGGAGAATTGAGCAGTTCTTC
>.|13|once|TRBJ1-2|TRBV7-9
CASSRTGLYGYTF
TGTGCCAGCAGCCGTACAGGCCTTTATGGCTACACCTTC
>TRBD1|14|.|TRBJ1-1|TRBV5-1
CASSLEQGGSEAFF
TGCGCCAGCAGCTTGGAACAGGGGGGATCTGAAGCTTTCTTT
>.|13|.|TRBJ1-2|TRBV5-1
CASSRDSSYGYTF
TGCGCCAGCAGCAGAGACAGTTCCTATGGCTACACCTTC
>.|14|few|TRBJ1-1|TRBV7-9
CASSPVRGDTEAFF
TGTGCCAGCAGCCCTGTCAGGGGCGACACTGAAGCTTTCTTT
>.|13|.|TRBJ1-4|TRBV7-2
CASSVRKGEKLFF
TGTGCCAGCAGCGTTCGGAAGGGGGAAAAACTGTTTTTT
>TRBD2|15|.|TRBJ2-1|TRBV9
CASSSTSGGDDEQFF
TGTGCCAGCAGCTCGACTAGCGGGGGAGATGATGAGCAGTTCTTC
>TRBD1|15|.|TRBJ2-7|TRBV7-2
CASSAGQGLPYEQYF
TGTGCCAGCAGCGCAGGACAGGGCTTACCCTACGAGCAGTACTTC
>TRBD1|14|.|TRBJ1-2|TRBV6-6
CASSPDRGRSGYTF
TGTGCCAGCAGTCCTGACAGGGGAAGGAGTGGCTACACCTTC
>.|13|.|TRBJ2-3|TRBV6-5
CASSSVFTDTQYF
TGTGCCAGCAGTTCGGTGTTCACAGATACGCAGTATTTT
>.|15|.|TRBJ1-2|TRBV5-4
CASSLVGRANYGYTF
TGTGCCAGCAGCTTGGTAGGGAGAGCTAACTATGGCTACACCTTC
>TRBD2|16|.|TRBJ2-3|TRBV4-1
CASSQVGREQGDTQYF
TGCGCCAGCAGCCAGGTGGGGCGGGAGCAAGGAGATACGCAGTATTTT